One sample yielded the 16 T cell receptor beta chains listed below, sequenced in a study of blood T cell repertoires in COVID-19. The data were produced by immunoSEQ multiplex PCR, yet TCRdb's version contains in-frame clones alone and is incomplete. The sample shows about 280,000 clones, roughly 85% of them seen only once. The source material was peripheral blood. These receptors were obtained from a man in his fifties or sixties with active or convalescent COVID-19.

Concerning this clone: Sequence at one end of the junction differs from germline and may be a read error. The chain links TRBV9 to TRBJ2-4; D may be TRBD1 (5 bases). The CDR3 covers 15 residues. Germline V lookup: CDR1 SGDLS, CDR2 YYNGEE. In DNA, the CDR3 is TGTGCCAGCAGCCCCTCCACAGGAGCCCAAAACATTCAGTACTTC. This sequence encodes CASSPSTGAQNIQYF.

As DNA, the CDR3 is TGTGCCAGTAGCCCGGGACAGGTGAACTACGAGCAGTACTTC. Its protein product is CASSPGQVNYEQYF. V is TRBV19 and J is TRBJ2-7, with 8 nucleotides matching TRBD1. J lost 3 bases, V lost 6 bases, and 7 bases had no gene match. The CDR3 spans 14 residues. The germline gives CDR1 LNHDA, CDR2 SQIVND (reference sequence).

This chain connects TRBV30 to TRBJ1-3; possible D gene TRBD1, 5 bases. The CDR3 consists of 14 residues. Trimming left V 3 bases short and J 4 bases short, with 13 bases between. CDR1 and CDR2 from the germline V gene are GTSNPN and SVGIG (reference sequence). The CDR3 sequence is CAWSLGGPGNTIYF. The CDR3 nucleotides read TGTGCCTGGAGCTTGGGGGGTCCCGGAAACACCATATATTTT.

The J gene is TRBJ1-5, the V gene TRBV27; possible D gene TRBD1, 6 bases. Germline V gives CDR1 MNHEY, CDR2 SMNVEV (reference sequence). The V end was cut by 1 base, the J end by 5 bases, with 18 bases between. The CDR3 totals 17 residues. CDR3 region: CASSLFGLTGSDQPQHF. In DNA, the CDR3 is TGTGCCAGCAGTTTATTCGGACTTACAGGGTCAGATCAGCCCCAGCATTTT.

This chain connects TRBV19 to TRBJ1-2, with D possibly TRBD1 on 6 matching bases. The CDR3 contains 12 residues. Germline V gene sequence: CDR1 LNHDA, CDR2 SQIVND (reference sequence). V was trimmed by 6 bases and J by 8 bases, leaving 13 bases between them. CDR3 DNA: TGTGCCAGTAGCAGACAGGTCGGGGGCTACACCTTC. Encoded protein: CASSRQVGGYTF.

This chain connects TRBV19 to TRBJ1-5; perhaps TRBD1 as D (5 bases). The germline V gene has CDR1 LNHDA and CDR2 SQIVND (reference sequence). V lost 4 bases to trimming and J lost 4 bases, with 14 bases between them. The CDR3 runs 15 residues. In DNA form, the CDR3 reads TGTGCCAGTAGTACGGTCAGGAGGGGTAATCAGCCCCAGCATTTT. Its protein is CASSTVRRGNQPQHF.

This chain connects TRBV4-3 to TRBJ2-3; a weak D match, TRBD2 (5 bases). Germline V gene sequence: CDR1 LGHNA, CDR2 YSLEER. This CDR3 spans 17 amino acids. Deletions cut 1 base from V and 0 bases from J, with 14 bases between. CDR3 coding DNA: TGCGCCAGCAGCCAAGGGGCTCGTGGGAGTAGCACAGATACGCAGTATTTT. This encodes CASSQGARGSSTDTQYF.

This chain joins TRBV24-1 and TRBJ1-5; tentative D call: TRBD1 (6 bases). Germline V lookup: CDR1 KGHDR, CDR2 SFDVKD. Between the trimmed V and J ends, which lost 2 bases and 2 bases, there was a span of 15 bases. The CDR3 runs to 17 residues. The CDR3 region is CATSDSRQARGNQPQHF. DNA for the CDR3: TGTGCCACCAGTGATTCGCGACAGGCTAGGGGCAATCAGCCCCAGCATTTT.

The J gene is TRBJ2-7, the V gene TRBV25-1; D is possibly TRBD1 (7 bases). CDR1 and CDR2 from the germline V gene are MGHDK and SYGVNS. Deletions cut 3 bases from V and 1 base from J, with 13 bases between. The CDR3 has 15 amino acids. This chain's CDR3 is CASSDRAGGSYEQYF. DNA of the CDR3: TGTGCCAGCAGTGACCGCGCAGGGGGGTCCTACGAGCAGTACTTC.

The V gene is TRBV19, the J gene TRBJ1-1; no reliable D call. The germline V gene encodes CDR1 LNHDA and CDR2 SQIVND (reference sequence). CDR3 length equals 13 residues. Trimming stripped 7 bases from V and 1 base from J, with 10 bases between. As DNA, the CDR3 is TGTGCCAGTAATGGGGAGAGGAACACTGAAGCTTTCTTT. This gives the protein CASNGERNTEAFF.

Only one count was recorded for this clone. The chain combines TRBV7-2 with TRBJ2-5; TRBD2 aligns across 8 bases. Per germline, CDR1 SGHTA and CDR2 FQGNSA. V was pared by 5 bases and J by 7 bases, with 9 bases of the junction left unmatched. CDR3 size: 14 residues. The CDR3 sequence: CASSRSGNGGTQYF. The DNA of the CDR3 is TGTGCCAGCAGCCGTAGCGGGAATGGGGGGACCCAGTACTTC.

The V and J genes are TRBV4-1 and TRBJ2-7; a weak D match, TRBD2 (6 bases). This CDR3 region has 17 residues. Between the trimmed V and J ends, which lost 11 bases and 0 bases, there was a span of 26 bases. CDR1 is MGHRA, CDR2 YSYEKL, per germline. DNA of the CDR3: TGCGCCGGAGACCTCCGTGGGACTGCTAGGAGCTCCTACGAGCAGTACTTC. It encodes CAGDLRGTARSSYEQYF.

J is TRBJ2-7 and V is TRBV4-1; TRBD2 aligns across 12 bases. Germline trimming cut 1 base from V and 7 bases from J; bases unmatched to any gene: 2. Germline CDR1 and CDR2: MGHRA and YSYEKL. The CDR3 loop spans 14 amino acids. The CDR3 spells CASSQGLAGAEQYF. In nucleotides, the CDR3 is TGCGCCAGCAGCCAAGGACTAGCGGGAGCTGAGCAGTACTTC.

The table lists this clone with a count of one. The J gene is TRBJ1-2, the V gene TRBV5-5; 9 bases match TRBD1. The germline V gene encodes CDR1 SGHKS and CDR2 YYEKEE (reference sequence). The CDR3 is 14 amino acids. V shed 2 bases and J 6 bases; nucleotides not matched to a gene: 5. In nucleotides, the CDR3 is TGTGCCAGCAGCTTTTTGACAGGGGGTAATGGCTACACCTTC. This codes for CASSFLTGGNGYTF.

CDR3 protein: CASSLGSVKNEQFF. The CDR3 bases are TGTGCCAGCAGTTTAGGCTCTGTCAAAAATGAGCAGTTCTTC. This rearrangement joins TRBV27 to TRBJ2-1; D uncertain. V dropped 2 bases and J dropped 7 bases, with 12 bases sitting between them. The germline gives CDR1 MNHEY, CDR2 SMNVEV (reference sequence). This CDR3 contains 14 residues.

Here the CDR3 reads CASRGSGTGEYGYTF. In DNA, the CDR3 is TGTGCCAGCAGGGGCTCGGGGACAGGAGAATATGGCTACACCTTC. The V and J genes are TRBV7-3 and TRBJ1-2; 8 bases match TRBD1. Germline CDR1 SGHTA, CDR2 FQGTGA. V lost 6 bases and J lost 5; bases outside the gene matches: 11. This CDR3 spans 15 amino acids.